The clone carrying this T cell receptor (beta chain) was counted a single time. The data were obtained in a study of chemoradiotherapy in HPV16-positive cancers. Whole-study context: Functional T-cell assays on two HPV16-positive patients' cells defined candidate HPV-specific clones and common TCR motifs.

The assay was immunoSEQ multiplex PCR, and TCRdb's table has in-frame clones only and misses some. This table holds about 3,000 clones, about 85% found once. Trimming pared 4 bases from V and 10 bases from J, leaving 17 bases between. This CDR3 has 15 residues. The germline CDR1 and CDR2 sequences are WSHSY and SAAADI. This chain links TRBV10-2 with TRBJ1-6, with a tentative D call TRBD1 (5 bases). The sequence was collected from a human donor with HPV-associated anogenital cancer. The source material was blood, sampled from a patient who underwent chemoradiotherapy. The CDR3 here is CASSGLWGRRSPLHF. The CDR3 DNA sequence: TGCGCCAGCAGTGGGTTGTGGGGACGGCGCTCACCCCTCCACTTT.